Below are 21 T cell receptor beta chains sequenced from a single sample in a study of CD8 T cells in Susac syndrome. RNA, at roughly 0.5 to 1 ug, was reverse transcribed with random hexamers. MiXCR, applied by TCRdb to the immunoSEQ multiplex PCR reads, yields one record per CDR3 protein. Of about 140,000 distinct CDR3 sequences in the sample, approximately 95% were seen once. Material: CD4+ T cells from PBMCs. These receptors were taken from a human donor with Susac syndrome.

The chain carries TRBV29-1 and TRBJ1-2; 7 bases match TRBD1. This CDR3 region has 13 residues. The trim removed 7 bases at V and 8 bases at J, leaving 13 bases unmatched. Germline assignment: CDR1 SQVTM and CDR2 ANQGSEA. The CDR3 loop reads CSGGDSNSMGYTF. CDR3 DNA sequence: TGCAGCGGCGGGGACAGCAATTCTATGGGCTACACCTTC.

This chain links TRBV6-5 with TRBJ2-3; D call uncertain. Germline CDR1 MNHEY, CDR2 SVGAGI. Trimming left V 5 bases short and J 7 bases short, with 10 bases between. CDR3 length equals 12 residues. DNA of the CDR3: TGTGCCAGCAGTGGAAAGACAAATACGCAGTATTTT. Amino acids: CASSGKTNTQYF.

V usage is TRBV5-1 and J usage is TRBJ2-3; a weak D match, TRBD2 (6 bases). This CDR3 contains 14 residues. V was clipped by 7 bases and J by 0 bases, with 12 bases between them. Germline V gene sequence: CDR1 SGHRS, CDR2 YFSETQ. DNA for the CDR3: TGCGCCAGCCACCCGGGGGACAGCACAGATACGCAGTATTTT. Its protein product is CASHPGDSTDTQYF.

This chain connects TRBV7-9 to TRBJ1-1; the D gene is possibly TRBD1 (5 bases). V lost 5 bases to trimming and J lost 8 bases, with 12 bases between them. The CDR3 is 12 amino acids. Germline-derived CDR1 and CDR2 are SEHNR and FQNEAQ (reference sequence). The CDR3 spells CASSVTGAEAFF. CDR3 bases: TGTGCCAGCAGCGTCACCGGGGCAGAAGCTTTCTTT.

J is TRBJ1-5 and V is TRBV4-1; D call uncertain. This CDR3 is built from 14 residues. V was pared by 1 base and J by 9 bases, with 13 bases between. Per the germline V gene, CDR1 is MGHRA and CDR2 is YSYEKL. CDR3 protein: CASSQVGPGLPQHF. CDR3 DNA sequence: TGCGCCAGCAGCCAAGTGGGTCCTGGATTGCCCCAGCATTTT.

CDR3 in DNA: TGTGCCAGCAGCTTAAGGACGGCTGGGGCCAACGTCCTGACTTTC. Amino acid sequence: CASSLRTAGANVLTF. V and J are TRBV7-3 and TRBJ2-6, with D uncertain. This CDR3 is built from 15 residues. Trimming shortened V by 1 base and J by 2 bases, and 6 bases separated the two germline ends. Germline V gene sequence: CDR1 SGHTA, CDR2 FQGTGA.

The chain combines TRBV29-1 with TRBJ1-1; D is unresolved. Germline V gene data show CDR1 as SQVTM and CDR2 as ANQGSEA. The CDR3 consists of 13 residues. V was pared by 2 bases and J by 0 bases, with 7 bases between. CDR3 protein: CSVEWGLNTEAFF. The DNA of the CDR3 is TGCAGCGTTGAATGGGGTCTGAACACTGAAGCTTTCTTT. Using reference TRBV29-1 and TRBJ1-1 for the parts outside the CDR3, the full variable domain is SAVISQKPSRDICQRGTSLTIQCQVDSQVTMMFWYRQQPGQSLTLIATANQGSEATYESGFVIDKFPISRPNLTFSTLTVSNMSPEDSSIYLCSVEWGLNTEAFFGQGTRLTVV.

The chain is built from TRBV3-1 and TRBJ2-1; D is undetermined. This CDR3 comprises 16 residues. Germline CDR1 LGHDT, CDR2 YNNKEL (reference sequence). Deletions cut 1 base from V and 3 bases from J, with 13 bases between. In DNA, the CDR3 is TGTGCCAGCAGCCAAGTAAGGGCAGTGGGCTACAATGAGCAGTTCTTC. It codes for CASSQVRAVGYNEQFF.

CDR3 sequence reads: CASSRLAGLYNEQFF. CDR3 DNA sequence: TGTGCCAGCAGCCGACTAGCGGGACTCTACAATGAGCAGTTCTTC. This chain links TRBV5-4 with TRBJ2-1, with 11 bases identical to TRBD2. From germline, CDR1 is SGHNT and CDR2 YYREEE (reference sequence). This CDR3 spans 15 amino acids. Trimming took 4 bases from V and 3 from J; bases not matched to a gene: 3.

The chain has TRBV6-1 and TRBJ2-6; possibly TRBD2 for D (5 bases). Germline assignment: CDR1 MNHNS and CDR2 SASEGT. The CDR3 has 18 residues. Trimming removed 6 bases at V and 0 bases at J, with 18 bases between. CDR3 amino acids: CASSPPGRGYSGANVLTF. The CDR3 DNA is TGTGCCAGCAGCCCCCCGGGTCGGGGTTACTCTGGGGCCAACGTCCTGACTTTC.

This chain links TRBV30 with TRBJ1-6, with 7 bases identical to TRBD1. V was clipped by 8 bases and J by 0 bases; unmatched bases: 7. The CDR3 has 15 amino acids. CDR1 is GTSNPN and CDR2 is SVGIG in the germline V gene (reference sequence). CDR3 in amino acids: CAGRTGVSYNSPLHF. In nucleotides, the CDR3 is TGTGCCGGAAGGACAGGCGTCTCCTATAATTCACCCCTCCACTTT.

This chain links TRBV29-1 with TRBJ1-2; possibly TRBD1 for D (6 bases). V lost 6 bases, J lost 8 bases, and 10 bases lay in between. CDR1 is SQVTM, CDR2 ANQGSEA, per germline. The CDR3 is 10 amino acids. CDR3 amino acids: CSVYREGYTF. Here the CDR3 DNA reads TGCAGCGTATACAGGGAAGGCTACACCTTC.

The V gene is TRBV7-9, the J gene TRBJ1-3; D is unclear. CDR3 length equals 13 residues. CDR1 is SEHNR and CDR2 is FQNEAQ in the germline V gene (reference sequence). Trimming took off 11 bases at V and 0 bases at J, with 11 bases between the two ends. The CDR3 DNA sequence: TGTGCCTATGACCGTGGCTCTGGAAACACCATATATTTT. Amino acids: CAYDRGSGNTIYF.

Points on this clonotype: Mismatch with germline at one junction end may stem from a read error. The genes are TRBV7-7 and TRBJ1-3; D remains ambiguous. Germline-derived CDR1 and CDR2 are SSHAT and FNYEAQ (reference sequence). This CDR3 comprises 15 residues. Written as DNA, the CDR3 is TGTGCTAGCAGCTCCTCCCTTAATCCTGGAAACACCATATATTTT. Amino acids: CASSSSLNPGNTIYF.

In this sample, this clonotype turned up once. The chain is built from TRBV12-3 or TRBV12-4 and TRBJ1-4; D is uncertain. V was pared by 6 bases and J by 8 bases, with 10 bases between. This CDR3 has 12 residues. The DNA for the CDR3 is TGTGCCAGCAGCAACCCGTGGGAAAAACTGTTTTTT. Translated: CASSNPWEKLFF.

This chain joins TRBV20-1 and TRBJ2-5; 7 nucleotides agree with TRBD2. Germline lookup yields CDR1 DFQATT and CDR2 SNEGSKA (reference sequence). The V segment lost 2 bases and the J segment 5 bases; nucleotides outside the gene matches: 8. The CDR3 is 14 residues long. CDR3 loop: CSARYGGAGETQYF. Here the CDR3 DNA reads TGCAGTGCTAGATACGGGGGAGCGGGGGAGACCCAGTACTTC.

The chain combines TRBV7-9 with TRBJ1-2; no clear D gene. Germline CDR1 and CDR2: SEHNR and FQNEAQ (reference sequence). Trimming cost V 4 bases and J 10 bases, with 13 bases left between them. This CDR3 region has 12 residues. The CDR3 DNA follows: TGTGCCAGCAGCTCGGCCCCGGGAGCCTACACCTTC. This codes for CASSSAPGAYTF.

This clonotype has just one count. The chain carries TRBV29-1 and TRBJ2-1; 7 bases match TRBD1. Trimming removed 7 bases from V and 5 bases from J; junction bases left unmatched: 8. This CDR3 region has 13 residues. The germline gives CDR1 SQVTM, CDR2 ANQGSEA. The CDR3 is CSAGQTLNNEQFF. The CDR3 DNA follows: TGCAGCGCGGGACAGACCCTTAACAATGAGCAGTTCTTC.

The chain couples TRBV14 to TRBJ1-1; a possible D gene is TRBD1 (5 bases). CDR1 and CDR2 (germline): SGHDN, FVKESK. The CDR3 extends over 14 amino acids. Trimming cost V 3 bases and J 4 bases, with 12 bases left between them. The CDR3: CASSHLGGGTEAFF. The CDR3 nucleotides are TGTGCCAGCAGCCACCTCGGGGGGGGCACTGAAGCTTTCTTT.

V and J are TRBV20-1 and TRBJ2-5; 12 bases are a match to TRBD2. V trimming: 3 bases; J trimming: 4 bases; junction bases outside the gene matches: 3. The CDR3 sequence is 14 residues long. The V gene's germline CDR1 is DFQATT and CDR2 SNEGSKA (reference sequence). The CDR3 sequence: CSARPGLAGETQYF. In DNA, the CDR3 is TGCAGTGCTAGGCCGGGACTAGCGGGAGAGACCCAGTACTTC.

This sequence joins TRBV20-1 and TRBJ2-1, with 11 positions matching TRBD2. Germline V gene data show CDR1 as DFQATT and CDR2 as SNEGSKA (reference sequence). The CDR3 spans 17 residues. V shed 6 bases, J shed 7 bases, and the junction held 17 bases outside the gene matches. Here the CDR3 DNA reads TGCAGTGCCCGTATGGGGCTGGGACTAGCGGCTACTAATGAGCAGTTCTTC. Encoded protein: CSARMGLGLAATNEQFF.